Sequencing of this T cell receptor beta chain was carried out in a study of T cell changes during pregnancy in multiple sclerosis. Generated by immunoSEQ multiplex PCR, the TCRdb table keeps only in-frame clones and is missing some. The sample comprises around 79,000 clones, about 93% of which are singletons, and 0.47% rests with the top ten. The ends lost 6 bases at V and 0 bases at J; junction bases unmatched: 4. The CDR3 covers 16 residues. Germline-derived CDR1 and CDR2 are SNHLY and FYNNEI. The clonotype originates from a female donor with multiple sclerosis, enrolled in a pregnancy study. This material consisted of CD4+ T cells from peripheral blood mononuclear cells, taken in the second trimester of pregnancy. The chain is built from TRBV2 and TRBJ2-3; 12 bases are a match to TRBD2. CDR3 nucleotides: TGTGCCAGCAGAAGACTAGCGGGGGCTAGCACAGATACGCAGTATTTT. As protein: CASRRLAGASTDTQYF.